This T cell receptor beta chain was recorded in a study of T cell responses to AZD1222 COVID-19 vaccine. The repertoire was sequenced with immunoSEQ multiplex PCR; TCRdb's copy has only in-frame clones and lacks some. The sample lists roughly 200,000 clones, roughly 93% occurring once. This clone came up a few times. The V gene's germline CDR1 is LNHDA and CDR2 SQIVND (reference sequence). CDR3 length equals 13 residues. Trimming shortened V by 3 bases and J by 5 bases, and 8 bases separated the two germline ends. This sequence was found in an adult who received the MenACWY meningococcal vaccine as a control. The V gene is TRBV19, the J gene TRBJ1-5; no clear D. The starting material was peripheral blood, obtained 28 days after the second dose of the MenACWY control vaccine. The CDR3: CASSISLYQPQHF. CDR3 sequence (DNA): TGTGCCAGTAGTATCTCCCTATATCAGCCCCAGCATTTT. The variable domain in full, with the rest retrieved from reference TRBV19 and TRBJ1-5, is DGGITQSPKYLFRKEGQNVTLSCEQNLNHDAMYWYRQDPGQGLRLIYYSQIVNDFQKGDIAEGYSVSREKKESFPLTVTSAQKNPTAFYLCASSISLYQPQHFGDGTRLSIL.